What follows are 7 T cell receptor beta chains derived from one specimen sequenced in a study of PD-L1 blockade in urothelial cancer (dated by TCRdb to the late 2010s). Libraries were made using the immunoSEQ multiplex PCR assay. TCRdb retrieved this table from immuneACCESS and kept in-frame rearrangements only. Not all clones are present; in checked studies, unresolved V genes account for under half, and no reason is known for the remainder. This sample holds roughly 91,000 clones; about 85% were observed only once. The ten most abundant clones make up roughly 14% of the sample. The time point label, read with the paper, signifies: pretreatment peripheral blood. The starting material was PBMCs, obtained around atezolizumab (anti-PD-L1) treatment. The receptor source for this set is a man between 60 and 75 years old with urothelial cancer.

CDR3 region: CASSQDPGRTSGYNEQFF. CDR3 DNA: TGCGCCAGCAGCCAAGATCCAGGGCGGACTAGCGGATACAATGAGCAGTTCTTC. The V and J genes are TRBV4-3 and TRBJ2-1, with 10 bases fitting TRBD2. Germline CDR1 is LGHNA and CDR2 is YSLEER. J gave up 4 bases and V 0 bases, and 9 bases lay outside the gene matches. The CDR3 spans 18 residues.

This clone was seen a single time. The rearrangement joins TRBV2 to TRBJ1-1; a possible D gene is TRBD1 (5 bases). This CDR3 region has 13 residues. V dropped 8 bases and J dropped 0 bases, with 10 bases sitting between them. CDR1 SNHLY and CDR2 FYNNEI come from the germline V gene. This CDR3 reads CASGGSMNTEAFF. CDR3 bases: TGTGCCAGCGGGGGGTCGATGAACACTGAAGCTTTCTTT.

This clone appeared a single time. CDR3 nucleotide sequence: TGCAGCGGGTATGGACAGGCAATGGATGGCTACACCTTC. Its translation is CSGYGQAMDGYTF. The rearrangement uses TRBV29-1 and TRBJ1-2; 7 bases match TRBD1. This CDR3 contains 13 residues. With V trimmed by 7 bases and J by 6 bases, 11 bases remained unmatched. Germline assignment: CDR1 SQVTM and CDR2 ANQGSEA.

This clone turned up a few times. The chain uses TRBV14 and TRBJ1-4; 7 bases are shared with TRBD1. This CDR3 has 15 amino acids. Germline-derived CDR1 and CDR2 are SGHDN and FVKESK. V lost 5 bases to trimming and J lost 4 bases; unmatched junction nucleotides: 7. The CDR3 spells CASSLLGQFNEKLFF. In DNA form, the CDR3 reads TGTGCCAGCAGCTTACTGGGACAGTTTAATGAAAAACTGTTTTTT.

The J gene is TRBJ1-2, the V gene TRBV30, with 7 bases that match TRBD1. The V gene's germline CDR1 is GTSNPN and CDR2 SVGIG (reference sequence). The length of the CDR3 is 15 residues. V shed 5 bases and J 2 bases; nucleotides not matched to a gene: 11. The CDR3: CAWGRERGQNYGYTF. The CDR3 DNA sequence: TGTGCCTGGGGACGGGAGAGGGGACAGAACTATGGCTACACCTTC.

This clone was seen only a few times. This rearrangement joins TRBV2 to TRBJ1-5, with a weak D call TRBD1 (6 bases). The V and J ends lost 6 bases and 5 bases respectively, with 17 bases between them. The CDR3 is 15 amino acids. Germline CDR1 and CDR2: SNHLY and FYNNEI. The CDR3 sequence: CASSPSTGRDQPQHF. CDR3 nucleotide sequence: TGTGCCAGCAGCCCCTCAACAGGGCGGGATCAGCCCCAGCATTTT.

The V and J genes are TRBV6-5 and TRBJ2-7, with TRBD1 identical over 8 bases. The CDR3 is made up of 16 amino acids. Germline CDR1 MNHEY, CDR2 SVGAGI. Trimming removed 2 bases from V and 0 bases from J; junction bases left unmatched: 6. The CDR3 sequence: CASSYTRQGSSYEQYF. The CDR3 DNA is TGTGCCAGCAGTTACACGAGACAGGGGAGCTCCTACGAGCAGTACTTC.